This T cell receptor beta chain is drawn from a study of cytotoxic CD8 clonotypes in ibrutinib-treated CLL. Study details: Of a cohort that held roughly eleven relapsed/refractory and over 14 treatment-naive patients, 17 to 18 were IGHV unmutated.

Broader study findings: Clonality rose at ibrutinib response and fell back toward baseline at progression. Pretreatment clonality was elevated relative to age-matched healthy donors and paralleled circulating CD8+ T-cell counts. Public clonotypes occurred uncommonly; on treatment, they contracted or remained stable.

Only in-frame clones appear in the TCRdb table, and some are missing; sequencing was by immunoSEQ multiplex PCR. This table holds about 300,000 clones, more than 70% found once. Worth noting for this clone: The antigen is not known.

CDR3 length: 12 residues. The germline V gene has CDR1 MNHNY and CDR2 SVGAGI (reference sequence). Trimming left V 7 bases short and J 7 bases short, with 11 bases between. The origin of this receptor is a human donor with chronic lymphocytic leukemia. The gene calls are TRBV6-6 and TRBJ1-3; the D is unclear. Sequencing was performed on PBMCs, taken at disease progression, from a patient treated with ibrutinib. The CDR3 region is CASTYSFNTIYF. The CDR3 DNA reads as TGTGCCAGCACCTACTCCTTCAACACCATATATTTT.